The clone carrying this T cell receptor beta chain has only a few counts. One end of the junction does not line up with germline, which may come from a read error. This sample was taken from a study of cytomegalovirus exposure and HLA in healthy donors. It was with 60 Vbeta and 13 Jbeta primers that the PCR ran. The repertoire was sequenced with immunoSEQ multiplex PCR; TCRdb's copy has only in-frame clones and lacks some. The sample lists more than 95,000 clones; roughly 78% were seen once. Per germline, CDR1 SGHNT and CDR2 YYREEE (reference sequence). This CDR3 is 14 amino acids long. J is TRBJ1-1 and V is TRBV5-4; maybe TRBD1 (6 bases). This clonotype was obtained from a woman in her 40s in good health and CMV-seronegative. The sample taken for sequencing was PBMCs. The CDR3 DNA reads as TGTGCCAGCAGCCAGGACAGAATGAAGACTGAAGCTTTCTTT. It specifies CASSQDRMKTEAFF.